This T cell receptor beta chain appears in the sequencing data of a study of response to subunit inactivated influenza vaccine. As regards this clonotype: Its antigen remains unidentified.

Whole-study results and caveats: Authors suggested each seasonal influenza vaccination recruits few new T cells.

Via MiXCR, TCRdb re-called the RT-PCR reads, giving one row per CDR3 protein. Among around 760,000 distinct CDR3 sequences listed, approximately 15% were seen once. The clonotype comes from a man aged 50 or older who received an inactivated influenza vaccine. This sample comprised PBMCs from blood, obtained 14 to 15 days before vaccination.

The CDR3 spells CSVAERGTGGIQYF. In DNA form, the CDR3 reads TGCAGCGTCGCGGAACGTGGGACAGGGGGTATTCAGTACTTC. This chain links TRBV29-1 with TRBJ2-4, with 11 bases aligning to TRBD1. Germline lookup yields CDR1 SQVTM and CDR2 ANQGSEA. The junction had 11 bases not matched to a gene; V was cut back by 6 bases and J by 10 bases. The CDR3 is made up of 14 amino acids.